This T cell receptor (beta chain) was captured in a study of blood T cell repertoires in COVID-19. Study context: T cells, B-cell-depleted T cells, or PBMCs supplied cDNA or gDNA.

TCRdb's copy holds only in-frame clones and misses some; the assay was immunoSEQ multiplex PCR. The table includes 300,000 to 350,000 clones, 90% detected once. This CDR3 has 15 residues. From germline, CDR1 is SGHAT and CDR2 FQNNGV. V shed 5 bases and J shed 10 bases, with 22 bases lying between them. Exposed study participants had met a COVID-19 case within 2 weeks before entry. The chain employs TRBV11-2 and TRBJ2-3; D may be TRBD1 (5 bases). The clonotype comes from a woman aged 25 to 39 who had been exposed to COVID-19. The sample taken for sequencing was PBMCs or T cells enriched from blood (not recorded which). CDR3 residues: CASSINRRTARAQYF. The CDR3 DNA is TGTGCCAGCAGCATCAACAGGAGAACGGCACGGGCGCAGTATTTT.